The 11 T cell receptor beta chains below all came from one sample that was sequenced in a study of T cell repertoires in cytomegalovirus infection. Using its own MiXCR run on the reads, TCRdb lists one record per CDR3 protein. The sample holds roughly 570,000 distinct CDR3 sequences, approximately 40% seen once. These receptors lack a known antigen. The specimen was cultured PBMCs, collected from culture after CMV antigen stimulation. These receptors were taken from a human donor in good health (CMV status not recorded). Some clones in this sample may be carry-over from other donors' samples.

This rearrangement joins TRBV12-3 or TRBV12-4 to TRBJ1-6, with 7 bases that match TRBD1. The CDR3 consists of 16 residues. Unmatched junction bases numbered 9, after V lost 3 bases and J lost 7 bases. This CDR3 is CASSFGAGGKNSPLHF. The CDR3, as DNA: TGTGCCAGCAGTTTTGGGGCAGGGGGTAAAAATTCACCCCTCCACTTT.

The chain carries TRBV12-5 and TRBJ2-2, with 14 bases matching TRBD2. Germline CDR1 is LGHNT and CDR2 is FRNRAP. The junction had 2 bases not matched to a gene; V was cut back by 3 bases and J by 5 bases. The CDR3 is 16 residues long. CDR3: CASGLGTSGSTGELFF. In DNA, the CDR3 is TGTGCTAGTGGTTTAGGGACTAGCGGGAGTACCGGGGAGCTGTTTTTT. The variable domain in full, completed from reference TRBV12-5 and TRBJ2-2, reads DARVTQTPRHKVTEMGQEVTMRCQPILGHNTVFWYRQTMMQGLELLAYFRNRAPLDDSGMPKDRFSAEMPDATLATLKIQPSEPRDSAVYFCASGLGTSGSTGELFFGEGSRLTVL.

This clonotype was observed a few times. The J gene is TRBJ2-5, the V gene TRBV24-1; TRBD2 matches 10 bases. After removal of 2 bases from V and 5 bases from J, the junction contained 7 bases not matched to a gene. CDR1 and CDR2 (germline): KGHDR, SFDVKD. This CDR3 contains 16 residues. CDR3 nucleotide sequence: TGTGCCACCAGTGATTCTATAGCGGGAGGTCTTGAGACCCAGTACTTC. Amino acids: CATSDSIAGGLETQYF.

This chain connects TRBV10-3 to TRBJ1-4; no clear D. V lost 3 bases and J 8 bases, leaving 7 bases between the germline ends. There are 12 residues in the CDR3. Per the germline V gene, CDR1 is ENHRY and CDR2 is SYGVKD. CDR3 sequence reads: CAISESGEKLFF. In DNA, the CDR3 is TGTGCCATCAGTGAATCAGGAGAAAAACTGTTTTTT.

This chain uses TRBV6-6 with TRBJ1-5; no definite D call. In germline, CDR1 is MNHNY, CDR2 SVGAGI (reference sequence). Trimming shortened V by 5 bases and J by 7 bases, and 18 bases separated the two germline ends. The CDR3 loop spans 15 amino acids. In DNA form, the CDR3 reads TGTGCCAGCAGTGCACAGCGTTCCAGCAGACAGCCCCAGCATTTT. It encodes CASSAQRSSRQPQHF.

The chain recombines TRBV7-6 with TRBJ2-7, with 12 positions matching TRBD2. Germline values: CDR1 SGHVS, CDR2 FNYEAQ. CDR3 length: 17 amino acids. Trimming at V came to 0 bases and at J to 5 bases, leaving 8 bases not matched to a gene. CDR3 in DNA: TGTGCCAGCAGCTTAGCGGGACTCAGACTAGCGGGGGACGAGCAGTACTTC. This encodes CASSLAGLRLAGDEQYF.

The CDR3 sequence: CASSIGFSPLHF. CDR3 coding DNA: TGTGCCAGCAGCATCGGGTTCTCACCCCTCCACTTT. This chain links TRBV27 with TRBJ1-6, with no clear D. With 6 bases removed from V and 10 bases from J, the gap between germline ends came to 10 bases. Germline lookup yields CDR1 MNHEY and CDR2 SMNVEV (reference sequence). This CDR3 is built from 12 residues.

The chain carries TRBV7-2 and TRBJ2-5; D is tentatively TRBD1 or TRBD2 (6 bases each). V lost 5 bases to trimming and J lost 2 bases, with 15 bases between them. The CDR3 loop spans 15 amino acids. CDR1 and CDR2 from the germline V gene are SGHTA and FQGNSA. The CDR3: CASSPQGRWQETQYF. DNA of the CDR3: TGTGCCAGCAGCCCCCAGGGGAGGTGGCAAGAGACCCAGTACTTC.

This clonotype appeared a few times. The chain is built from TRBV11-2 and TRBJ2-7; possibly TRBD1 for D (5 bases). V dropped 4 bases and J dropped 3 bases, with 10 bases sitting between them. CDR3 length equals 13 residues. CDR1 and CDR2 (germline): SGHAT, FQNNGV. The CDR3 protein is CASSYGQLYEQYF. CDR3 in DNA: TGTGCCAGCAGCTATGGACAACTCTACGAGCAGTACTTC.

This clonotype was seen only a few times. The chain carries TRBV7-6 and TRBJ1-6; D might be TRBD1 (5 bases). V was cut by 5 bases and J by 8 bases, with 16 bases left in between. Germline-derived CDR1 and CDR2 are SGHVS and FNYEAQ. The CDR3 covers 15 residues. The CDR3 DNA is TGTGCCAGCAGCCCCGCGCAGGGACGGGATTCACCCCTCCACTTT. As protein: CASSPAQGRDSPLHF.

The DNA of the CDR3 is TGTGCCAGCAGTTTGGGCCCTTTAGCGGGAAGTCTTGGTGAGCAGTTCTTC. Encoded protein: CASSLGPLAGSLGEQFF. The V call is TRBV12-3 or TRBV12-4, the J call TRBJ2-1, with 8 bases matching TRBD2. With V trimmed by 3 bases and J by 9 bases, 16 bases remained unmatched. This CDR3 has 17 residues.